This T cell receptor (beta chain) was captured in a study of cytotoxic CD8 clonotypes in ibrutinib-treated CLL. V lost 2 bases to trimming and J lost 3 bases; unmatched junction nucleotides: 12. The CDR3 sequence is 18 residues long. The germline gives CDR1 KGHSH, CDR2 LQKENI. The table came from immunoSEQ multiplex PCR; TCRdb's copy has only in-frame clones and leaves some out. The sample lists some 150,000 clones; 60% to 80% were seen once. A remark on this clone: Its matching antigen is unknown.

Findings and caveats of the study: Rising at ibrutinib response, clonality subsequently fell back toward baseline at progression.

The rearrangement links TRBV18 to TRBJ1-5, with 8 positions matching TRBD1. The sample was PBMCs, taken after 12 months of ibrutinib treatment. The TCR originated in a human donor with chronic lymphocytic leukemia. CDR3 DNA: TGTGCCAGCTCACCATCGCAGGGGGCTCAAAATGCCAATCAGCCCCAGCATTTT. Translation: CASSPSQGAQNANQPQHF.